This T cell receptor (beta chain) was identified in a study of T cell responses to AZD1222 COVID-19 vaccine. Points from the study as a whole: All repertoire sampling was performed exclusively after the peak T cell response. Reports indicate that nearly half of spike-specific TCRs are directed at unmutated variant regions.

This CDR3 comprises 16 residues. CDR1 is MNHEY, CDR2 SVGAGI, per germline. V shed 4 bases, J shed 6 bases, and the junction held 9 bases outside the gene matches. Samples with a second dose at about 4 or about 12 weeks were pooled together. Repertoires were generated with immunoSEQ multiplex PCR, while TCRdb's copy carries only in-frame clones and drops some. The sample shows more than 95,000 clones, about 89% of them seen only once. Note on this clone: Its antigen remains unidentified.

The clonotype originates from an adult who received the AZD1222 COVID-19 vaccine. The gene calls are TRBV6-5 and TRBJ1-5; the match to TRBD1 covers 10 bases. The sample in question was peripheral blood, obtained 28 days after the second AZD1222 dose. This CDR3 is CASSFAGQGLSQPQHF. CDR3 nucleotides: TGTGCCAGCAGTTTCGCGGGACAGGGGTTAAGTCAGCCCCAGCATTTT.